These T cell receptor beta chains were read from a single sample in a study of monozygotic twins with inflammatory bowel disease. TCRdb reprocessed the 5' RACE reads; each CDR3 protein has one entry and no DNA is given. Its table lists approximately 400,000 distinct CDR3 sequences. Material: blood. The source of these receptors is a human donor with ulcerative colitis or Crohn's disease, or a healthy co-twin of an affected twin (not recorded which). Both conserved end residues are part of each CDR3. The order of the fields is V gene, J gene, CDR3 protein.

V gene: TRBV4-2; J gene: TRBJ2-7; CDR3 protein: CASSRLGGDEQYF
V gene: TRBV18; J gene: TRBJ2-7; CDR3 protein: CASSSGAGLSSYEQYF
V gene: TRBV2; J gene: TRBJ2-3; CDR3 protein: CASRPGTTSTDTQYF
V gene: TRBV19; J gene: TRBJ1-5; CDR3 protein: CASSPVGGGNQPQHF
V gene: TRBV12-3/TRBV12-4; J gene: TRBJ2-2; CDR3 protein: CASSLVGVTNTGELFF
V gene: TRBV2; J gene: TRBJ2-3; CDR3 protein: CASSEAGPGDTQYF
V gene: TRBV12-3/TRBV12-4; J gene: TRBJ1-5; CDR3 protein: CASSSGQPQHF
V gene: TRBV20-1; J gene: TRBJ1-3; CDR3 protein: CSASKRGSGNTIYF
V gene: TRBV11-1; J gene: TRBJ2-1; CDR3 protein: CASSSGQALSYNEQFF
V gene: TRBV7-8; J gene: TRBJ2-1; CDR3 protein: CASRPSGGGTYNEQFF
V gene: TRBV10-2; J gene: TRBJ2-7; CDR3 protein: CASSESGLRSSYEQYF
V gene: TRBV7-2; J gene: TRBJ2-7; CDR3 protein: CASSLGIGRGVDF
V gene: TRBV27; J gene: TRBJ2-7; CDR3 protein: CASSTYREHEQYF
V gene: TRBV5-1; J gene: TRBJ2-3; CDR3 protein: CASSSGDSTDTQYF
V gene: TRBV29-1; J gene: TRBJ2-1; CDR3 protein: CSVGSTVNEQFF
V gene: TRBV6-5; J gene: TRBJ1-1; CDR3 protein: CASSYSPEGLDTEAFF
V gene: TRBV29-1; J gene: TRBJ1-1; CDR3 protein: CSVERRLNTEAFF
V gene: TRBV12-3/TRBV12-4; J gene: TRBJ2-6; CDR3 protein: CASSFRAAGADVLTF
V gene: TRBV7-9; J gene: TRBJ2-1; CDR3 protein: CASSLPGLAAYNEQFF
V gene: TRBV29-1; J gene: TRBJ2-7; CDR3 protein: CSVEASSSYEQYF
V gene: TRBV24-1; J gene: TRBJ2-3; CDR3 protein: CATSDGGYASTDTQYF
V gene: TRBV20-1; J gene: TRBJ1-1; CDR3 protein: CSADGAGSEAFF
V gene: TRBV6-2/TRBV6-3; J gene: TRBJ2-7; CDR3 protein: CASTRGGRYEQYF
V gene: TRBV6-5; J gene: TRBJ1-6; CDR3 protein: CASRPPNSPLHF
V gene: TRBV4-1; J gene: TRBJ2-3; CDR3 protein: CASSQEIRDTQYF
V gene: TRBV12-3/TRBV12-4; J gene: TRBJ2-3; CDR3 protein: CASSSGRRQRGTQYF
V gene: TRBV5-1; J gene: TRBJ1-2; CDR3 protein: CASKHSYSGYGYTF
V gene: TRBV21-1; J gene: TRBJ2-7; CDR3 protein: CANPGTFSYEQYF
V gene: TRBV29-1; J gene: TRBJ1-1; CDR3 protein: CSAIGWTGSTEAFF
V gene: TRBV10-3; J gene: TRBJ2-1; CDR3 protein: CAIRGTSGRNEQFF
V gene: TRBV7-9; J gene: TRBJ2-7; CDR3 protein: CASSAPQGSGYEQYF
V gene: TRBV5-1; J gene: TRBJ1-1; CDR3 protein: CASSLVSGTNTEAFF
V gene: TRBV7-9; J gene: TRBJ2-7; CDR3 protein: CASSFTSGEQYF
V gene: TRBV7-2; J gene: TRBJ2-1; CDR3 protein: CASSFKSGSYNEQFF
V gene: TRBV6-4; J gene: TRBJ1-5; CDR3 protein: CASSDSRDTGYNQPQHF
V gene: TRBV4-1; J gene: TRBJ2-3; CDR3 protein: CASSRTDWSTDTQYF
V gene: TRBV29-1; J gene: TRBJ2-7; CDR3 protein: CSVGKGGVGYEQYF
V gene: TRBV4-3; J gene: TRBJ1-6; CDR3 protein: CASSQFTDPNSPLHF
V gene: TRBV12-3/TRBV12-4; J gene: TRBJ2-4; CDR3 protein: CASSLQNDPKNIQYF
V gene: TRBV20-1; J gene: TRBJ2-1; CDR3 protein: CSARLGAPRAEQFF
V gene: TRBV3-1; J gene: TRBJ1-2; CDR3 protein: CASSQVQGRGDTF
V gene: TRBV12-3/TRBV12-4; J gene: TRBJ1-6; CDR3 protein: CASRPGQANSPLHF
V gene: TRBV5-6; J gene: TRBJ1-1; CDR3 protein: CASSPRQGITEAFF
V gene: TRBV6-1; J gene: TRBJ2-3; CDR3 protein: CASTAGLGTDTQYF
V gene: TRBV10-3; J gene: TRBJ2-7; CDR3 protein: CATGGEVSYEQYF
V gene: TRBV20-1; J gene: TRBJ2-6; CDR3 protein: CSAVTRTTVANVLTF
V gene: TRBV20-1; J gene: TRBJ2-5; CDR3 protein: CSPKGASQETQYF
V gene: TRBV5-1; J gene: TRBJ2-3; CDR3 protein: CASSLGGQNADTQYF
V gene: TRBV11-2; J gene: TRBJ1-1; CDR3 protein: CASRERTGLNTEAFF
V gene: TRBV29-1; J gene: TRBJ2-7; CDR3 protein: CSVGGAPIDEQYF
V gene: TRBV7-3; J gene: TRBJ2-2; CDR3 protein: CASSLKIGLATGELFF
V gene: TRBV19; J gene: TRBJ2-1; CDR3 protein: CASSRVTGSYNEQFF
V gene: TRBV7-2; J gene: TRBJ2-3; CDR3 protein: CASSLQAGGPGDTQYF
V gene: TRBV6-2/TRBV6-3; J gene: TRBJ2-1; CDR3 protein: CASSYPDWSGAVEQFF
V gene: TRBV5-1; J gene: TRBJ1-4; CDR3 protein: CASSATGGAATNEKLFF
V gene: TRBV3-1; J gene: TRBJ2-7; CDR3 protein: CASSVMNEQYF
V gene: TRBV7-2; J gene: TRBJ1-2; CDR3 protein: CASSSRGGNYGYTF